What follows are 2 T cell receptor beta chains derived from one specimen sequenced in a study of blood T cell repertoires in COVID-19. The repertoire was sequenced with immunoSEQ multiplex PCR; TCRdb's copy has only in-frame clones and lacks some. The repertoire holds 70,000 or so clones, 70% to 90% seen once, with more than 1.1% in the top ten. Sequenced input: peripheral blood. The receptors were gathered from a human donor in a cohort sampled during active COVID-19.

The CDR3 DNA follows: TGTGCCAGCAGCTTAGTTGTCAGCGCTGGGGCCAACGTCCTGACTTTC. Its protein is CASSLVVSAGANVLTF. The genes are TRBV7-2 and TRBJ2-6; D is unclear. CDR1 SGHTA and CDR2 FQGNSA come from the germline V gene. The CDR3 has 16 amino acids. Trimming shortened V by 1 base and J by 2 bases, and 9 bases separated the two germline ends. Together with reference TRBV7-2 and TRBJ2-6, the CDR3 gives the full variable domain: GAGVSQSPSNKVTEKGKDVELRCDPISGHTALYWYRQSLGQGLEFLIYFQGNSAPDKSGLPSDRFSAERTGGSVSTLTIQRTQQEDSAVYLCASSLVVSAGANVLTFGAGSRLTVL.

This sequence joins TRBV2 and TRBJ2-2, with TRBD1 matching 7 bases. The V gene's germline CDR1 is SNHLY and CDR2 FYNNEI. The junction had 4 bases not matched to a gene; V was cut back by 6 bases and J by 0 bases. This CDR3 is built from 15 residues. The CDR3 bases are TGTGCCAGCAGGGGACAGCCTACGAACACCGGGGAGCTGTTTTTT. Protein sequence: CASRGQPTNTGELFF.